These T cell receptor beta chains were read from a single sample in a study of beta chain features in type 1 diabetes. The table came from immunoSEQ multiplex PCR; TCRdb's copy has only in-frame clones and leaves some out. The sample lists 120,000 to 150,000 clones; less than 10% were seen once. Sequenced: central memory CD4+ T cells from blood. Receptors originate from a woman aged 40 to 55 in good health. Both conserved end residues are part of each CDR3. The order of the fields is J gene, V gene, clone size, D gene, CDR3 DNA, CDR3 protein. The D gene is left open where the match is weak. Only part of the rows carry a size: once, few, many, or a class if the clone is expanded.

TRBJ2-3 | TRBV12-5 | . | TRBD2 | TGTGCTAGTGGTCTGGGACTAGCGGGGGTTACAGATACGCAGTATTTT | CASGLGLAGVTDTQYF
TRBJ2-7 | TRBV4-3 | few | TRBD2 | TGCGCCAGCAGCCAAGATATCGGAGGCGGGGGTTTCACCTACGAGCAGTACTTC | CASSQDIGGGGFTYEQYF
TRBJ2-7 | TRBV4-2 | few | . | TGTGCCAGCAGCTCTCCTCTCGCTTCTACCGAGCAGTACTTC | CASSSPLASTEQYF
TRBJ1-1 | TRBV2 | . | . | TGTGCCAGCAGTACAGCTCTGAACACTGAAGCTTTCTTT | CASSTALNTEAFF
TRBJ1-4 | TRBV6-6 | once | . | TGTGCCAGCAGTCCCTCTTGGGGGGGCGATGAAAAACTGTTTTTT | CASSPSWGGDEKLFF
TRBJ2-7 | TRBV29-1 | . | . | TGCAGCGTTACGGAGACTAGCTACGAGCAGTACTTC | CSVTETSYEQYF
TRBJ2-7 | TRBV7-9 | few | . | TGTGCCAGCAGCTTAGCTCACTTCGAGCAGTACTTC | CASSLAHFEQYF
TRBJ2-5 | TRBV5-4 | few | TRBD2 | TGTGCCAGCAGCTCCCTAGCGGGGGGGCCAAAAGGAGAGACCCAGTACTTC | CASSSLAGGPKGETQYF
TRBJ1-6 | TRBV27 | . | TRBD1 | TGTGCCAGCAGTAGGGACAGGGGAAATTCACCCCTCCACTTT | CASSRDRGNSPLHF
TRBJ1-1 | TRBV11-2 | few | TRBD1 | TGTGCCAGCAGCTTATTGACAGGGGCGAGGAACACTGAAGCTTTCTTT | CASSLLTGARNTEAFF
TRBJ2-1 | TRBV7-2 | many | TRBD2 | TGTGCCAGCAGCCACCCGTTTGTGGCGGGGGGTGAGCAGTTCTTC | CASSHPFVAGGEQFF
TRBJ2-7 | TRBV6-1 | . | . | TGTGCCAGCAGTGAAACGGAGGGCTTTCGGTACGAGCAGTACTTC | CASSETEGFRYEQYF
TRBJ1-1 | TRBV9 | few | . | TGTGCCAGCAGCGTTTTCCCGGGGACTGAAGCTTTCTTT | CASSVFPGTEAFF
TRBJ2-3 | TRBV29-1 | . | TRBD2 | TGCAGCGCCCGAGCTAGCGGGTCTCGCACAGATACGCAGTATTTT | CSARASGSRTDTQYF
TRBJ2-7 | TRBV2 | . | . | TGTGCCAGCATCCCATCGGGTAGCAACGAGCAGTACTTC | CASIPSGSNEQYF
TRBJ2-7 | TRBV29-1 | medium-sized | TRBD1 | TGCAGCGTTGAGAGGGACAGGGGGAGCGAGCAGTACTTC | CSVERDRGSEQYF
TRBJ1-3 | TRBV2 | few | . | TGTGCCAGCACCCCGACCGACACTTTTCCTGGAAACACCATATATTTT | CASTPTDTFPGNTIYF
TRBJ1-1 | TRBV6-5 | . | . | TGTGCCAGCAGTTACTCGCGGGGCACTGAAGCTTTCTTT | CASSYSRGTEAFF
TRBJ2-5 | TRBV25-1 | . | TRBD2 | TGTGCCAGCAGTGAGCGGGGGGGCCTTCTTGAGACCCAGTACTTC | CASSERGGLLETQYF
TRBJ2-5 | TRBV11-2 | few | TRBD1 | TGTGCCAGCAGCCCAGGGGGAGAGCTAGCTCTATGGGAGACCCAGTACTTC | CASSPGGELALWETQYF
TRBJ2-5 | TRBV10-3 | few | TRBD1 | TGTGCCATCAGTGAGGGGACAGTTCAAGAGACCCAGTACTTC | CAISEGTVQETQYF
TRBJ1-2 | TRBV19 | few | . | TGTGCCAGTTCCGCAGAATATGGTAACTATGGCTACACCTTC | CASSAEYGNYGYTF
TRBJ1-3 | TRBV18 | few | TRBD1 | TGTGCCAGCTCACTCCGACAGGGAGGCTCTGGAAACACCATATATTTT | CASSLRQGGSGNTIYF
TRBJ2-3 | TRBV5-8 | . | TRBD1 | TGTGCCAGCAGCTTGCGGACAGGCGGGCTAGGTACGCAGTATTTT | CASSLRTGGLGTQYF
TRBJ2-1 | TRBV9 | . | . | TGTGCCAGCAGCGTATCCAGCTCCTACAATGAGCAGTTCTTC | CASSVSSSYNEQFF
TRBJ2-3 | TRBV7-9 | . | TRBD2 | TGTGCCAGCAGCTTAGTGGCGGGGGGAAGATCAGATACGCAGTATTTT | CASSLVAGGRSDTQYF
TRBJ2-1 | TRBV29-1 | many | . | TGCAGCGCCGTTACAGCTAACAATGAGCAGTTCTTC | CSAVTANNEQFF
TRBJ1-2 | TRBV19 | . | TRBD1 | TGTGCCAGTAGTGGGCAGGGGGCGCCTGGAAACTATGGCTACACCTTC | CASSGQGAPGNYGYTF
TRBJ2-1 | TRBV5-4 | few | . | TGTGCCAGCAGCGAACAGTCGGCGCAGTTCTTC | CASSEQSAQFF
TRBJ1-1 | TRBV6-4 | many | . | TGTGCCAAAACAGACAGGTCAAAGCGCGCGGTGAACACTGAAGCTTTCTTT | CAKTDRSKRAVNTEAFF
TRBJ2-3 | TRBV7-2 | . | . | TGTGCCAGCAGCGGTTGGACAGCCCTCACAGATACGCAGTATTTT | CASSGWTALTDTQYF
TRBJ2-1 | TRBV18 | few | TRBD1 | TGTGCCAGCTCACCACCGGGCAGGACAGGGACCAATGAGCAGTTCTTC | CASSPPGRTGTNEQFF
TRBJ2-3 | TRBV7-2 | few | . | TGTGCCAGCAATATCCAACTAGGCTCTGGGACGCAGTATTTT | CASNIQLGSGTQYF
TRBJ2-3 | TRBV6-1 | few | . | TGTGCCAGCAGTGAAGCGCTTCGGCAGACTAGCACAGATACGCAGTATTTT | CASSEALRQTSTDTQYF